The 23 T cell receptor beta chains below all came from one sample that was sequenced in a study of yellow fever vaccine responses in identical twins. Each CDR3 protein gets one entry after TCRdb re-called the RT-PCR reads with MiXCR. The sample consists of about 2,100 distinct CDR3 sequences, under 90% of them appearing once. The specimen comprised T cells from blood (PBMCs), unsorted or a sorted subset (not recorded which), sampled before or after yellow fever vaccination (not recorded which). These receptors all stem from a young woman who received the yellow fever vaccine.

The J gene is TRBJ2-1, the V gene TRBV2; the D is unclear. V was clipped by 3 bases and J by 8 bases, with 14 bases between them. CDR1 and CDR2 (germline): SNHLY, FYNNEI. The CDR3 totals 14 residues. CDR3 sequence: CASSDPLDVYEQFF. CDR3 nucleotides: TGTGCCAGCAGTGACCCCTTGGACGTTTATGAGCAGTTCTTC.

This clonotype was counted between two and nine times. The chain's CDR3 is CASSLGHLGNTIYF. Here the CDR3 DNA reads TGTGCCAGCAGCTTAGGTCACCTTGGAAACACCATATATTTT. This chain joins TRBV11-3 and TRBJ1-3; D gene uncertain. Germline V gene sequence: CDR1 SGHNT, CDR2 YENEEA. The CDR3 runs 14 residues. V was shortened by 1 base and J by 3 bases, with 7 bases between the two germline ends.

The gene calls are TRBV2 and TRBJ1-2; D perhaps matches TRBD1 (5 bases). Germline V CDR1 and CDR2: SNHLY, FYNNEI. This CDR3 contains 12 residues. Deletions cut 10 bases from V and 4 bases from J, with 13 bases between. The CDR3 nucleotides read TGTGCCACCGCCGGGGGTGCCTATGGCTACACCTTC. Translating gives CATAGGAYGYTF. The full variable domain, in which reference TRBV2 and TRBJ1-2 provide the parts outside the CDR3, is EPEVTQTPSHQVTQMGQEVILRCVPISNHLYFYWYRQILGQKVEFLVSFYNNEISEKSEIFDDQFSVERPDGSNFTLKIRSTKLEDSAMYFCATAGGAYGYTFGSGTRLTVV.

The chain recombines TRBV2 with TRBJ1-5, with TRBD1 identical over 8 bases. Germline V CDR1 and CDR2: SNHLY, FYNNEI. Trimming removed 3 bases from V and 3 bases from J; junction bases left unmatched: 4. There are 15 residues in the CDR3. The CDR3 protein is CASSEGDRFNQPQHF. The DNA for the CDR3 is TGTGCCAGCAGTGAGGGGGACAGGTTCAATCAGCCCCAGCATTTT.

The genes are TRBV11-1 and TRBJ1-4; D is uncertain. With 2 bases removed from V and 7 bases from J, the gap between germline ends came to 11 bases. The CDR3 runs to 14 residues. The germline V gene encodes CDR1 SGHAT and CDR2 FQDESV (reference sequence). The DNA for the CDR3 is TGTGCCAGCAGCTTACGGTCCGAAGGTGAAAAACTGTTTTTT. Protein product: CASSLRSEGEKLFF.

The chain recombines TRBV28 with TRBJ1-1; D remains ambiguous. V lost 6 bases and J lost 4, with 12 bases in between. The germline CDR1 and CDR2 sequences are MDHEN and SYDVKM. This CDR3 has 13 amino acids. The CDR3 DNA reads as TGTGCCAGCAGCCCTAGCTGGGTCACTGAAGCTTTCTTT. It translates to CASSPSWVTEAFF.

The V call is TRBV28, the J call TRBJ2-7; TRBD1 matches 10 bases. The germline V gene encodes CDR1 MDHEN and CDR2 SYDVKM. J was trimmed by 3 bases and V by 4 bases; bases with no gene match: 6. The length of the CDR3 is 15 residues. As DNA, the CDR3 is TGTGCCAGCAGTTCCGACAGGGGGCATAGCTACGAGCAGTACTTC. Translated, it gives CASSSDRGHSYEQYF.

The chain joins TRBV5-4 to TRBJ2-1; TRBD2 might be the D (6 bases). V lost 0 bases and J lost 3, with 13 bases in between. The germline V gene encodes CDR1 SGHNT and CDR2 YYREEE (reference sequence). This CDR3 is 16 amino acids long. The CDR3 DNA is TGTGCCAGCAGCTTGGGCTGGGACTCCAGCTACAATGAGCAGTTCTTC. It specifies CASSLGWDSSYNEQFF.

This chain uses TRBV11-3 with TRBJ2-6, with a tentative D call TRBD1 (5 bases). CDR1 is SGHNT, CDR2 YENEEA, per germline. The CDR3 length is 17 residues. V lost 5 bases, J lost 0 bases, and 14 bases lay in between. The CDR3 DNA sequence: TGTGCCAGCAGCATCAGGGTGGCCCACTCTGGGGCCAACGTCCTGACTTTC. Its protein product is CASSIRVAHSGANVLTF.

V gene TRBV9 combines with J gene TRBJ1-2; D is undetermined. Germline V gene sequence: CDR1 SGDLS, CDR2 YYNGEE. Trimming removed 4 bases at V and 12 bases at J, with 10 bases between. The length of the CDR3 is 10 residues. CDR3 DNA sequence: TGTGCCAGCAGCACGCCCCCGGACACCTTC. It codes for CASSTPPDTF.

The chain recombines TRBV11-1 with TRBJ2-7; no clear D gene. This CDR3 is built from 11 residues. V was pared by 4 bases and J by 2 bases, with 3 bases between. CDR1 is SGHAT, CDR2 FQDESV, per germline (reference sequence). The CDR3 is CASSSTYEQYF. Here the CDR3 DNA reads TGTGCCAGCAGCTCTACCTACGAGCAGTACTTC.

The CDR3 here is CASSLLAGGYNEQFF. The CDR3 nucleotides read TGTGCCAGCAGCCTCCTAGCGGGAGGGTACAATGAGCAGTTCTTC. V gene TRBV5-6 combines with J gene TRBJ2-1; TRBD2 matches 12 bases. Germline CDR1 SGHDT, CDR2 YYEEEE. Germline trimming cut 4 bases from V and 4 bases from J; bases unmatched to any gene: 3. This CDR3 is 15 amino acids long.

The V and J genes are TRBV4-1 and TRBJ2-3; the match to TRBD1 covers 9 bases. CDR1 MGHRA and CDR2 YSYEKL come from the germline V gene. This CDR3 spans 16 amino acids. V was clipped by 2 bases and J by 1 base; unmatched bases: 4. The CDR3 reads CASSQPRTGGTDTQYF. DNA of the CDR3: TGCGCCAGCAGCCAACCACGGACAGGGGGCACAGATACGCAGTATTTT.

The chain has TRBV29-1 and TRBJ1-1, with 7 positions matching TRBD1. The CDR3 extends over 12 amino acids. CDR1 and CDR2 (germline): SQVTM, ANQGSEA. V lost 8 bases to trimming and J lost 3 bases; unmatched junction nucleotides: 6. The CDR3 bases are TGCAGCATACACAGGGGAGACACTGAAGCTTTCTTT. Protein sequence: CSIHRGDTEAFF.

The chain is built from TRBV15 and TRBJ1-5, with unresolved D. Germline CDR1 is LNHNV and CDR2 is YYDKDF (reference sequence). Trimming removed 3 bases at V and 2 bases at J, with 17 bases between. The CDR3 has 17 amino acids. The CDR3 protein is CATSRNRGGQGNQPQHF. Written as DNA, the CDR3 is TGTGCCACCAGCAGGAACCGTGGAGGGCAGGGCAATCAGCCCCAGCATTTT.

Remarks on this clonotype: An end of the junction does not agree with germline; a read error may underlie this. The rearrangement links TRBV24-1 to TRBJ1-5; no clear D gene. This CDR3 is 13 amino acids long. Germline lookup yields CDR1 KGHDR and CDR2 SFDVKD. Here the CDR3 reads CATSDMSNHPQHF. Written as DNA, the CDR3 is TGTGCCACCAGTGATATGAGCAATCACCCCCAGCATTTT.

Relative to its sample, this clonotype is hyperexpanded. The chain combines TRBV4-2 with TRBJ1-2; D gene unclear. The CDR3 is made up of 15 amino acids. Germline V gene data show CDR1 as LGHNA and CDR2 as YNFKEQ. With 0 bases removed from V and 2 bases from J, the gap between germline ends came to 10 bases. Written as DNA, the CDR3 is TGTGCCAGCAGCCAAGATACGGGCAGAAACTATGGCTACACCTTC. It specifies CASSQDTGRNYGYTF.

V and J are TRBV11-1 and TRBJ1-4, with D uncertain. CDR1 and CDR2 (germline): SGHAT, FQDESV (reference sequence). V lost 6 bases and J 0 bases, leaving 14 bases between the germline ends. The CDR3 covers 16 residues. In DNA, the CDR3 is TGTGCCAGCAGTGACCTAGACGGAGCAACTAATGAAAAACTGTTTTTT. As protein: CASSDLDGATNEKLFF.

The chain carries TRBV7-7 and TRBJ2-7; D is unresolved. The CDR3 is 13 residues long. Germline CDR1 and CDR2: SSHAT and FNYEAQ (reference sequence). V lost 3 bases and J lost 1, with 7 bases in between. CDR3 sequence reads: CASSLGKSYEQYF. CDR3 sequence (DNA): TGTGCCAGCAGCTTGGGGAAGTCCTACGAGCAGTACTTC.

The chain is built from TRBV11-1 and TRBJ2-1, with 7 bases that match TRBD1. Germline CDR1 is SGHAT and CDR2 is FQDESV (reference sequence). Trimming removed 4 bases from V and 8 bases from J; junction bases left unmatched: 14. The CDR3 is made up of 16 amino acids. CDR3 DNA: TGTGCCAGCAGCTCGTCAACCCAGACAGGGCATCATGAGCAGTTCTTC. Residues: CASSSSTQTGHHEQFF. Full variable domain (remainder filled in from reference TRBV11-1 and TRBJ2-1): EAEVAQSPRYKITEKSQAVAFWCDPISGHATLYWYRQILGQGPELLVQFQDESVVDDSQLPKDRFSAERLKGVDSTLKIQPAELGDSAMYLCASSSSTQTGHHEQFFGPGTRLTVL.

In DNA form, the CDR3 reads TGTGCCATCAGTGAGTCCGAGGTAAGCAATCAGCCCCAGCATTTT. Translation: CAISESEVSNQPQHF. The chain carries TRBV10-3 and TRBJ1-5; D gene uncertain. The V gene's germline CDR1 is ENHRY and CDR2 SYGVKD. The CDR3 is 15 residues long. V was cut by 0 bases and J by 1 base, with 7 bases left in between.

This clonotype was recorded once. The chain combines TRBV15 with TRBJ2-1; D is unresolved. This CDR3 region has 10 residues. Trimming shortened V by 6 bases and J by 7 bases, and 4 bases separated the two germline ends. Germline lookup yields CDR1 LNHNV and CDR2 YYDKDF (reference sequence). CDR3 protein: CATRGNEQFF. CDR3 coding DNA: TGTGCCACCAGGGGAAATGAGCAGTTCTTC.

The chain links TRBV5-5 to TRBJ2-3; TRBD1 agrees at 7 bases. CDR1 SGHKS and CDR2 YYEKEE come from the germline V gene (reference sequence). This CDR3 has 15 residues. Trimming took 1 base from V and 6 from J; bases not matched to a gene: 8. The CDR3 is CASSLRDRLLDTQYF. The CDR3 nucleotides are TGTGCCAGCAGCTTGAGGGACAGACTCCTGGATACGCAGTATTTT. Together with reference TRBV5-5 and TRBJ2-3, the CDR3 gives the full variable domain: DAGVTQSPTHLIKTRGQQVTLRCSPISGHKSVSWYQQVLGQGPQFIFQYYEKEERGRGNFPDRFSARQFPNYSSELNVNALLLGDSALYLCASSLRDRLLDTQYFGPGTRLTVL.